This is a list of T cell receptor beta chains from one sample in a study of shared clonotypes between healthy human individuals. Some clones are missing from TCRdb's copy, which holds only in-frame ones; the method was immunoSEQ multiplex PCR. The data hold around 560,000 clones, with about 95% observed a single time. The sequencing sample was made of naive CD8+ T cells sorted from blood. All receptors derive from a woman aged 30 to 39 in good health. Each CDR3 is given with its conserved first and last residue. A D gene is named only where the DNA matches it firmly. A row's size may be missing; if present it is once, few, many or a size class.

V: TRBV6-1
size: NA
D: TRBD2
J: TRBJ2-2
CDR3: CASRGGSYTGELFF
DNA: TGTGCCAGCAGGGGAGGGAGTTACACCGGGGAGCTGTTTTTT

V: TRBV27
size: NA
D: NA
J: TRBJ2-2
CDR3: CASSWAGGAGELFF
DNA: TGTGCCAGCAGTTGGGCAGGGGGGGCCGGGGAGCTGTTTTTT

V: TRBV5-4
size: NA
D: NA
J: TRBJ1-1
CDR3: CASSTTVGANTEAFF
DNA: TGTGCCAGCAGCACGACAGTCGGGGCGAACACTGAAGCTTTCTTT

V: TRBV7-6
size: NA
D: TRBD2
J: TRBJ2-3
CDR3: CASSLLAGRGDTQYF
DNA: TGTGCCAGCAGCTTGCTAGCGGGGAGGGGCGATACGCAGTATTTT

V: TRBV7-6
size: NA
D: TRBD2
J: TRBJ2-2
CDR3: CASSQSGGPGAGELFF
DNA: TGTGCCAGCAGCCAATCGGGGGGGCCCGGAGCCGGGGAGCTGTTTTTT

V: TRBV15
size: NA
D: TRBD2
J: TRBJ2-7
CDR3: CATSRDLVTSGIRDEQYF
DNA: TGTGCCACCAGCAGAGATCTGGTGACTAGCGGGATTCGAGACGAGCAGTACTTC

V: TRBV11-1
size: NA
D: TRBD2
J: TRBJ2-3
CDR3: CASSLVASGGRDTQYF
DNA: TGTGCCAGCAGCTTAGTGGCTAGCGGAGGTCGGGATACGCAGTATTTT

V: TRBV27
size: NA
D: TRBD1
J: TRBJ2-7
CDR3: CASRDVGTGDYEQYF
DNA: TGTGCCAGCAGGGATGTAGGGACAGGGGACTACGAGCAGTACTTC

V: TRBV28
size: once
D: NA
J: TRBJ1-5
CDR3: CASSSTFWAEKGSNQPQHF
DNA: TGTGCCAGCAGTTCCACCTTTTGGGCAGAGAAGGGGAGTAATCAGCCCCAGCATTTT

V: TRBV28
size: NA
D: NA
J: TRBJ2-7
CDR3: CASTHPGEGYEQYF
DNA: TGTGCCAGCACCCATCCGGGTGAAGGGTACGAGCAGTACTTC

V: TRBV7-7
size: NA
D: NA
J: TRBJ2-3
CDR3: CASSAERDGGPIVTDTQYF
DNA: TGTGCCAGCAGCGCAGAGAGGGATGGCGGGCCCATTGTTACAGATACGCAGTATTTT

V: TRBV19
size: NA
D: NA
J: TRBJ2-1
CDR3: CASRDGGYNEQFF
DNA: TGTGCCAGTAGGGACGGCGGATACAATGAGCAGTTCTTC

V: TRBV27
size: NA
D: NA
J: TRBJ2-7
CDR3: CASSNRDPSGEQYF
DNA: TGTGCCAGCAGTAACCGGGATCCTTCGGGTGAGCAGTACTTC

V: TRBV7-9
size: NA
D: TRBD2
J: TRBJ2-1
CDR3: CASSQILAGVWNEQFF
DNA: TGTGCCAGCAGCCAGATACTAGCGGGAGTCTGGAATGAGCAGTTCTTC

V: TRBV7-9
size: NA
D: NA
J: TRBJ2-7
CDR3: CASVASSYEQYF
DNA: TGTGCCAGCGTGGCGAGCTCCTACGAGCAGTACTTC

V: TRBV4-2
size: NA
D: TRBD1
J: TRBJ1-1
CDR3: CASSQTGGMNTEAFF
DNA: TGTGCCAGCAGCCAGACAGGGGGGATGAACACTGAAGCTTTCTTT

V: TRBV15
size: NA
D: NA
J: TRBJ2-5
CDR3: CATSRVRVRETQYF
DNA: TGTGCCACCAGCAGAGTGCGGGTCAGGGAGACCCAGTACTTC

V: TRBV7-9
size: NA
D: NA
J: TRBJ2-7
CDR3: CASVAGYEQYF
DNA: TGTGCCTCGGTGGCGGGGTACGAGCAGTACTTC

V: TRBV28
size: NA
D: NA
J: TRBJ2-7
CDR3: CASTPPEGWKVHEQYF
DNA: TGTGCCAGCACGCCTCCTGAGGGGTGGAAGGTGCACGAGCAGTACTTC

V: TRBV6-1
size: NA
D: TRBD2
J: TRBJ2-7
CDR3: CASSELAGEEQYF
DNA: TGTGCCAGCAGTGAACTAGCGGGAGAGGAGCAGTACTTC